This T cell receptor beta chain was found in a study of cytomegalovirus exposure and HLA in healthy donors. General study results and limits: In an earlier analysis, most TCR beta V segments were productive about 87% or about 30% of the time.

A multiplex PCR was run with 60 Vbeta primers and 13 Jbeta primers. Generated by immunoSEQ multiplex PCR, the TCRdb table keeps only in-frame clones and is missing some. The top ten hold around 14% of the sample, which has fewer than 250,000 clones, approximately 80% seen once. Concerning this clone: No antigen is known for it.

V lost 5 bases to trimming and J lost 1 base; unmatched junction nucleotides: 5. The CDR3 is made up of 14 amino acids. CDR1 MDHEN and CDR2 SYDVKM come from the germline V gene. The TCR sequence derives from a woman between 25 and 40 years old in good health and CMV-seropositive. The chain links TRBV28 to TRBJ2-7, with 7 nucleotides matching TRBD1. The source material was PBMCs. CDR3 nucleotide sequence: TGTGCCAGCAGTCCCCGCAGGGGGTCCTACGAGCAGTACTTC. Translation: CASSPRRGSYEQYF.